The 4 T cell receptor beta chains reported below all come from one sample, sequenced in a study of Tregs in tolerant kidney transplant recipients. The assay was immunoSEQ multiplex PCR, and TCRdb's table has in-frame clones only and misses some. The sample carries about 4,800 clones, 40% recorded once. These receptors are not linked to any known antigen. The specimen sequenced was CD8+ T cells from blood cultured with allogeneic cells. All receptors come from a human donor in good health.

CDR3 nucleotides: TGTGCCAGCAGTGACTCGACTAGCGGATACAATGAGCAGTTCTTC. Protein: CASSDSTSGYNEQFF. The V and J genes are TRBV6-4 and TRBJ2-1, with TRBD2 identical over 9 bases. The CDR3 has 15 residues. CDR1 and CDR2 from the germline V gene are MRHNA and SNTAGT. The trim removed 0 bases at V and 4 bases at J, leaving 1 base unmatched.

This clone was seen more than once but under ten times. The chain's CDR3 is CASTVAGGRETQYF. CDR3 nucleotides: TGTGCCAGCACCGTAGCGGGGGGGCGAGAGACCCAGTACTTC. V gene TRBV6-5 combines with J gene TRBJ2-5; 11 bases match TRBD2. V was clipped by 7 bases and J by 4 bases; unmatched bases: 5. The CDR3 totals 14 residues. CDR1 is MNHEY and CDR2 is SVGAGI in the germline V gene.

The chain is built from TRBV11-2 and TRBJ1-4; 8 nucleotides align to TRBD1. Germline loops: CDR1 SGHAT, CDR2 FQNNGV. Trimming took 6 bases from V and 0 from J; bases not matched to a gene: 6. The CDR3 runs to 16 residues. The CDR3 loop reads CASSRDRIATNEKLFF. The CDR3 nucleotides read TGTGCCAGCAGTCGGGACAGGATTGCAACTAATGAAAAACTGTTTTTT.

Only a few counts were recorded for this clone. The CDR3 sequence is CASSLDRALYGYTF. Written as DNA, the CDR3 is TGTGCCAGCAGCTTGGACCGGGCGTTATATGGCTACACCTTC. The chain has TRBV7-9 and TRBJ1-2, with D uncertain. Germline V gene data show CDR1 as SEHNR and CDR2 as FQNEAQ (reference sequence). The CDR3 runs 14 residues. Trimming took 3 bases from V and 5 from J, leaving 13 bases between them.